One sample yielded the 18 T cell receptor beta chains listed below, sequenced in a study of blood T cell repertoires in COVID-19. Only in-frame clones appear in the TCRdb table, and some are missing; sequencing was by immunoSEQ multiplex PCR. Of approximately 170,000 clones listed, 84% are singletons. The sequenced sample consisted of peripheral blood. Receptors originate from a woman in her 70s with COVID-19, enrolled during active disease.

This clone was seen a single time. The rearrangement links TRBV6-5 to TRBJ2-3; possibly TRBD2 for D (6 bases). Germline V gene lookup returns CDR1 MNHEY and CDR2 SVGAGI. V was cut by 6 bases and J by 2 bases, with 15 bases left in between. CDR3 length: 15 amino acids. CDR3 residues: CASRGRDLVTDTQYF. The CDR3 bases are TGTGCCAGCAGGGGGCGGGATCTTGTCACAGATACGCAGTATTTT.

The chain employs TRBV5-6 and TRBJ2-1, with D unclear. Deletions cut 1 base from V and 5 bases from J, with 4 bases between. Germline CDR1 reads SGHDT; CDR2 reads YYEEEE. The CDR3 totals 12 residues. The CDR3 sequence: CASSLLNNEQFF. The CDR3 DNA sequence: TGTGCCAGCAGCTTGCTAAACAATGAGCAGTTCTTC.

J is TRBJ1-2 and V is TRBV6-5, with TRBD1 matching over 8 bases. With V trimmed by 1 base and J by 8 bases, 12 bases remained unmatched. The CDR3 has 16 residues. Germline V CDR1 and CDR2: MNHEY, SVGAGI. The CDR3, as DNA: TGTGCCAGCAGTTACTTGCTAGCGGACAGGGCGCGGGGCTACACCTTC. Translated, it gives CASSYLLADRARGYTF.

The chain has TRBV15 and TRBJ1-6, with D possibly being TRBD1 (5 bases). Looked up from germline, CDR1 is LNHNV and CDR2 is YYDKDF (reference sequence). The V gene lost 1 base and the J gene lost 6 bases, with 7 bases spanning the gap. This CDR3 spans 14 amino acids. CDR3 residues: CATSRGDSNSPLHF. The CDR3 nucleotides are TGTGCCACCAGCAGAGGCGACAGTAATTCACCCCTCCACTTT.

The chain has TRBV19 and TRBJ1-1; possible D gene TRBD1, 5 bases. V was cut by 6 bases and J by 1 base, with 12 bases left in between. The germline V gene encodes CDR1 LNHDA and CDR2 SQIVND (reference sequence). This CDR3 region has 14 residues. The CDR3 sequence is CASRPGHGNTEAFF. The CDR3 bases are TGTGCCAGTAGACCCGGACACGGGAACACTGAAGCTTTCTTT.

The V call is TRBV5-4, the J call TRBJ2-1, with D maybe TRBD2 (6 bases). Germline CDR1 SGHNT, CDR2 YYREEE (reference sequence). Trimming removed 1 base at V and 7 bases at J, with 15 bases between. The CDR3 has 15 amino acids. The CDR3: CASSLLEDRGNEQFF. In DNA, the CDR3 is TGTGCCAGCAGCTTGTTGGAGGATCGGGGGAATGAGCAGTTCTTC.

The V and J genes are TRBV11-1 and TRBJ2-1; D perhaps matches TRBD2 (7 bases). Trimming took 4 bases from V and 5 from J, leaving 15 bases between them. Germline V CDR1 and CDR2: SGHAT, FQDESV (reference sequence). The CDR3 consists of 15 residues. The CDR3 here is CASSWGLAVDNEQFF. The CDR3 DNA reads TGTGCCAGCAGCTGGGGGCTAGCGGTGGACAATGAGCAGTTCTTC.

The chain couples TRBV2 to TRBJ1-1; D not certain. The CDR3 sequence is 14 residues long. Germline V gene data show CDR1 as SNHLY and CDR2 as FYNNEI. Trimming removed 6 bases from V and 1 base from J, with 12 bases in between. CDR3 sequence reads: CASSALRSNTEAFF. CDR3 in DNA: TGTGCCAGCAGCGCCCTGAGATCGAACACTGAAGCTTTCTTT.

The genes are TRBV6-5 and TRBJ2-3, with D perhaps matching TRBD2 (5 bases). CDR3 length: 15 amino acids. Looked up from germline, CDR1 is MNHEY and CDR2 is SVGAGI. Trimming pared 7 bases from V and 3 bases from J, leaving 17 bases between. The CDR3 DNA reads TGTGCCAGCACAGAGAACCGCCGAGGGACAGATACGCAGTATTTT. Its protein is CASTENRRGTDTQYF.

The CDR3 DNA follows: TGTGCCATCAGTGAGTCATCAAACACCGGGGAGCTGTTTTTT. Encoded protein: CAISESSNTGELFF. The J gene is TRBJ2-2, the V gene TRBV10-3; D uncertain. V dropped 0 bases and J dropped 2 bases, with 4 bases sitting between them. In germline, CDR1 is ENHRY, CDR2 SYGVKD. There are 14 residues in the CDR3.

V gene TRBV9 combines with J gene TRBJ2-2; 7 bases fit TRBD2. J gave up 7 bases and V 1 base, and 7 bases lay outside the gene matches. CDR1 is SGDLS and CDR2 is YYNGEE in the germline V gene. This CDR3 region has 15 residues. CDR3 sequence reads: CASSVLGLDHGELFF. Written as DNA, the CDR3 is TGTGCCAGCAGCGTACTTGGACTAGACCACGGGGAGCTGTTTTTT.

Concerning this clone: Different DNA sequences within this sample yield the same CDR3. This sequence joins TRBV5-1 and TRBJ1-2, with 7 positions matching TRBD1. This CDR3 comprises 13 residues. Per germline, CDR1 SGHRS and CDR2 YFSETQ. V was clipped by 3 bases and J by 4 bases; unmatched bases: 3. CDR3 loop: CASSSQGTYGYTF. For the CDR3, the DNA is TGCGCCAGCAGCTCACAGGGGACCTATGGCTACACCTTC.

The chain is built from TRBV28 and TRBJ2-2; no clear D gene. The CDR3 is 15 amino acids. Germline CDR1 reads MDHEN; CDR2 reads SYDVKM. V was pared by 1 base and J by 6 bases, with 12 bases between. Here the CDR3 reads CASSLSVPPAGELFF. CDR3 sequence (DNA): TGTGCCAGCAGTTTATCCGTTCCCCCGGCCGGGGAGCTGTTTTTT. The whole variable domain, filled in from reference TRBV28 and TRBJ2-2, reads DVKVTQSSRYLVKRTGEKVFLECVQDMDHENMFWYRQDPGLGLRLIYFSYDVKMKEKGDIPEGYSVSREKKERFSLILESASTNQTSMYLCASSLSVPPAGELFFGEGSRLTVL.

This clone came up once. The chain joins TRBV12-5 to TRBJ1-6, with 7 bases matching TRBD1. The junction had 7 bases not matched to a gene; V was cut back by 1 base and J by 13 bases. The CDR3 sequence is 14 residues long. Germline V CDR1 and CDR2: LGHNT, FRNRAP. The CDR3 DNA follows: TGTGCTAGTGGTTTGGGGCAGGGGGTTTGGCCCCTCCACTTT. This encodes CASGLGQGVWPLHF.

CDR3 residues: CASSPNSGGATGELFF. DNA of the CDR3: TGTGCCAGCTCACCCAACTCCGGAGGAGCCACCGGGGAGCTGTTTTTT. The chain recombines TRBV18 with TRBJ2-2, with D possibly matching TRBD2 (5 bases). Trimming took off 3 bases at V and 4 bases at J, with 15 bases between the two ends. The V gene's germline CDR1 is KGHSH and CDR2 LQKENI. CDR3 length: 16 amino acids.

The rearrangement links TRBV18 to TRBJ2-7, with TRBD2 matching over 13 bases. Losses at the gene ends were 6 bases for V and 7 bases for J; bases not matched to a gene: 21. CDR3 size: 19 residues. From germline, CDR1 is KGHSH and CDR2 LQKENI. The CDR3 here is CASSLGRTSGSGSLGEQYF. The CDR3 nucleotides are TGTGCCAGCTCCCTCGGTCGGACTAGCGGGAGTGGGTCGTTGGGAGAGCAGTACTTC.

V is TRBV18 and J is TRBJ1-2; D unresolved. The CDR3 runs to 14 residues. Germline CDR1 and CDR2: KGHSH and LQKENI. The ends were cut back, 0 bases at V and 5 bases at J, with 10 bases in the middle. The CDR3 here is CASSPPSKSYGYTF. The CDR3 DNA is TGTGCCAGCTCACCACCGAGCAAGTCTTATGGCTACACCTTC.

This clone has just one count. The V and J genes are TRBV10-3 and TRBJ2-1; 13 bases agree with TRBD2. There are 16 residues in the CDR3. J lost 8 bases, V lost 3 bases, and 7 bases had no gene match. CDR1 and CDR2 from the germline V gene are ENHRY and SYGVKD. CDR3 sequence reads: CAISDRTSGRVDEQFF. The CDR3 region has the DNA TGTGCCATCAGTGACCGGACTAGCGGGAGAGTCGATGAGCAGTTCTTC.